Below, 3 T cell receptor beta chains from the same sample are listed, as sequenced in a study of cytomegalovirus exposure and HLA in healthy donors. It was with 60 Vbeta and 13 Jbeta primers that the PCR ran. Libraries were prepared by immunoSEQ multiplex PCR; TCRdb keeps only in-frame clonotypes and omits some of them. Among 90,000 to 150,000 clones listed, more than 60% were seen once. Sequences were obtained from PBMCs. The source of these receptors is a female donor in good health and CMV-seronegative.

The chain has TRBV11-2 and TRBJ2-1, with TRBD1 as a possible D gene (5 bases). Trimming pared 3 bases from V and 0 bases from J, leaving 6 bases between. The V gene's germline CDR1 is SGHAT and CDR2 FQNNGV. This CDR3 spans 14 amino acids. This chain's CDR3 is CASSLDTSYNEQFF. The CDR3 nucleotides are TGTGCCAGCAGCTTGGACACCTCCTACAATGAGCAGTTCTTC.

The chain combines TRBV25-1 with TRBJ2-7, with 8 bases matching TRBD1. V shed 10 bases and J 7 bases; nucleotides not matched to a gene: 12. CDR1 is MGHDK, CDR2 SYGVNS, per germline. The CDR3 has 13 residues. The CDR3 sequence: CATSGTGAREQYF. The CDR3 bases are TGTGCCACCTCAGGGACAGGAGCTCGGGAGCAGTACTTC.

The CDR3 DNA is TGTGCCAGCAGTCCACCCCCGACAGGGCGGGCGAACACTGAAGCTTTCTTT. Its translation: CASSPPPTGRANTEAFF. The chain uses TRBV27 and TRBJ1-1, with 7 positions matching TRBD1. The CDR3 totals 17 residues. The trim removed 5 bases at V and 1 base at J, leaving 13 bases unmatched. From germline, CDR1 is MNHEY and CDR2 SMNVEV (reference sequence).